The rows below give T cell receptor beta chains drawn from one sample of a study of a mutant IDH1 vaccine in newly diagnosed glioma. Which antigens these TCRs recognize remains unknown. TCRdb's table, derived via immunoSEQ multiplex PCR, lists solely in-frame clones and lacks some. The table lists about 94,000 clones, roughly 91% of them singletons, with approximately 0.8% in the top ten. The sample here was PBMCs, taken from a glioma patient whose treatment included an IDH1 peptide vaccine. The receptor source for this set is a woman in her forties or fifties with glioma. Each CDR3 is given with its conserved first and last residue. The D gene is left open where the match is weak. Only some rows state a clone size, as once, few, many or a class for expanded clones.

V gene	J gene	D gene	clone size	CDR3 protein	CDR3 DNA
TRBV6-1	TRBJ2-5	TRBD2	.	CASSGGLVETQYF	TGTGCCAGCAGTGGCGGACTAGTTGAGACCCAGTACTTC
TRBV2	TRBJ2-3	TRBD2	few	CASSDSLAGGPDTQYF	TGTGCCAGCAGTGATAGCCTAGCGGGAGGCCCAGATACGCAGTATTTT
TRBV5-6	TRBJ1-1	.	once	CASSLDSEAFF	TGTGCCAGCAGCTTGGACAGTGAAGCTTTCTTT
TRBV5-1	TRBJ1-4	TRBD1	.	CASSLGTGRYEKLFF	TGCGCCAGCAGCTTAGGGACAGGGCGATATGAAAAACTGTTTTTT
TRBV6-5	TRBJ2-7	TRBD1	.	CASSGRDRVLNEQYF	TGTGCCAGCAGTGGTCGGGACAGGGTCTTGAACGAGCAGTACTTC
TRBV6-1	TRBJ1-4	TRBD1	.	CASSEAQGVAEKLFF	TGTGCCAGCAGTGAAGCCCAGGGGGTTGCTGAAAAACTGTTTTTT
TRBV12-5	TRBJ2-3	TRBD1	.	CASGTGTGAVDTQYF	TGTGCTAGTGGGACCGGGACAGGGGCTGTAGATACGCAGTATTTT
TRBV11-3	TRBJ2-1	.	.	CASSLTSTPYNEQFF	TGTGCCAGCAGCCTGACTAGTACTCCCTACAATGAGCAGTTCTTC
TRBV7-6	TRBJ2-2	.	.	CASSLAVGAGELFF	TGTGCCAGCAGCTTAGCTGTGGGAGCAGGGGAGCTGTTTTTT
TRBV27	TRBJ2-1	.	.	CASSWNDEQFF	TGTGCCAGCAGTTGGAATGATGAGCAGTTCTTC
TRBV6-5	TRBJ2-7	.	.	CASSYQRAPYEQYF	TGTGCCAGCAGTTACCAAAGAGCCCCCTACGAGCAGTACTTC
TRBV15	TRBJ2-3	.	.	CATSSFPRGTSTDTQYF	TGTGCCACCAGCAGCTTTCCGAGGGGTACTAGCACAGATACGCAGTATTTT
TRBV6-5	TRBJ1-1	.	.	CASSYSRTKRNTEAFF	TGTGCCAGCAGTTACTCTAGAACTAAGCGAAACACTGAAGCTTTCTTT
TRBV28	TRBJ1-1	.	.	CASSLTGENTEAFF	TGTGCCAGCAGTTTAACCGGAGAGAACACTGAAGCTTTCTTT
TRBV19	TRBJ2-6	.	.	CASSIYWSFSGANVLTF	TGTGCCAGTAGTATATATTGGAGCTTCTCTGGGGCCAACGTCCTGACTTTC
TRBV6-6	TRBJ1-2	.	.	CASSYPQGGGYTF	TGTGCCAGCAGTTACCCACAGGGTGGTGGCTACACCTTC
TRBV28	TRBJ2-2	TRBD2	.	CASRTSGDLNTGELFF	TGTGCCAGCAGGACTAGCGGGGACTTGAACACCGGGGAGCTGTTTTTT
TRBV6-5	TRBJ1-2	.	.	CASIGAENYGYTF	TGTGCCAGCATCGGCGCGGAGAACTATGGCTACACCTTC
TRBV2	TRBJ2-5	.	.	CASSGTDQETQYF	TGTGCCAGCAGTGGGACAGATCAAGAGACCCAGTACTTC
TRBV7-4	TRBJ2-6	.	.	CASSSGLRSGANVLTF	TGTGCCAGCAGCTCGGGACTCCGCTCTGGGGCCAACGTCCTGACTTTC
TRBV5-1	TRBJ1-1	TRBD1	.	CASSLVSLGQVHTEAFF	TGCGCCAGCAGCTTGGTCAGTCTCGGACAGGTTCACACTGAAGCTTTCTTT
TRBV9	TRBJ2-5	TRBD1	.	CASSARDRQETQYF	TGTGCCAGCAGCGCCAGGGACAGACAAGAGACCCAGTACTTC
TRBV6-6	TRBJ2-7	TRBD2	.	CASSSGTSVTYF	TGTGCCAGCAGTTCCGGGACTAGCGTGACGTACTTC
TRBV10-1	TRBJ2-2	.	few	CASSNPSLQGPGGELFF	TGCGCCAGCAGTAATCCATCCCTCCAGGGGCCCGGCGGGGAGCTGTTTTTT
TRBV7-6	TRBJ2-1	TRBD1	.	CASSPGGQGYNEQFF	TGTGCCAGCAGCCCAGGGGGCCAGGGTTACAATGAGCAGTTCTTC